The following is a TCR beta chain sequence with its context. The antigen remains undetermined. The sample originates from a study of T cells after yellow fever vaccination. Notes on the study in general: Most primary-vaccination clones reappeared after the booster (about 97% CD4, 85% to 90% CD8).

Between the trimmed V and J ends, which lost 0 bases and 5 bases, there was a span of 11 bases. CDR3 size: 15 residues. Per germline, CDR1 LGHNA and CDR2 YSLEER. TCRdb ran MiXCR on the 5' RACE reads and lists one entry per CDR3 protein. The table lists a few hundred thousand distinct CDR3 sequences, 6% to 8% of them singletons. The TCR originated in a man aged 25 to 45 who received the YFV17D yellow fever vaccine. The chain has TRBV4-3 and TRBJ1-5; possible D gene TRBD1, 5 bases. The material was CD4+ T cells sorted from PBMCs, obtained on the day of the yellow fever booster vaccination. The CDR3 sequence is CASSQDRMGDQPQHF. In nucleotides, the CDR3 is TGCGCCAGCAGCCAAGATCGAATGGGGGATCAGCCCCAGCATTTT.